What follows are 2 T cell receptor beta chains derived from one specimen sequenced in a study of blood T cell repertoires in COVID-19. This table comes from immunoSEQ multiplex PCR, and its TCRdb copy is limited to in-frame clones, with some not included. The profile shows over 100,000 clones, more than 75% of them singletons. The sequencing input was peripheral blood. These receptors were collected from a middle-aged man with acute or convalescent COVID-19.

The rearrangement links TRBV30 to TRBJ2-1, with D unclear. The germline V gene has CDR1 GTSNPN and CDR2 SVGIG (reference sequence). The ends were cut back, 2 bases at V and 9 bases at J, with 14 bases in the middle. The CDR3 is 13 amino acids. For the CDR3, the DNA is TGTGCCTGGAGTCGGTATCCACTCATTGAGCAGTTCTTC. Its translation: CAWSRYPLIEQFF.

The rearrangement joins TRBV6-5 to TRBJ2-3, with a tentative D call TRBD2 (6 bases). Germline V gene lookup returns CDR1 MNHEY and CDR2 SVGAGI. V gave up 6 bases and J gave up 6 bases, with 16 bases separating them. The CDR3 spans 14 residues. The CDR3 coding sequence is TGTGCCAGCAGACTAGCAGGAGAGGCTGATACGCAGTATTTT. This encodes CASRLAGEADTQYF.